These 21 T cell receptor beta chains came from one sample sequenced in a study of blood T cell repertoires in COVID-19. Using immunoSEQ multiplex PCR, the repertoire was profiled, and TCRdb retains in-frame clones only, with some absent. The sample carries 350,000 to 450,000 clones, just over 90% recorded once. Sequenced material: PBMCs or T cells enriched from blood (not recorded which). The receptors stem from a woman in her 40s who had been exposed to COVID-19.

This chain links TRBV9 with TRBJ2-7, with D unclear. V lost 4 bases to trimming and J lost 1 base, with 18 bases between them. The CDR3 spans 16 residues. Germline values: CDR1 SGDLS, CDR2 YYNGEE. The CDR3 loop reads CASSPSAQPLSYEQYF. The CDR3, as DNA: TGTGCCAGCAGCCCGAGCGCTCAACCCTTATCCTACGAGCAGTACTTC. Filled out from reference TRBV9 and TRBJ2-7, the complete variable domain reads DSGVTQTPKHLITATGQRVTLRCSPRSGDLSVYWYQQSLDQGLQFLIQYYNGEERAKGNILERFSAQQFPDLHSELNLSSLELGDSALYFCASSPSAQPLSYEQYFGPGTRLTVT.

This clone was seen a single time. V gene TRBV5-4 combines with J gene TRBJ2-1; D is possibly TRBD1 (6 bases). Germline CDR1 reads SGHNT; CDR2 reads YYREEE (reference sequence). Trimming removed 4 bases at V and 14 bases at J, with 19 bases between. CDR3 size: 13 residues. CDR3 sequence reads: CASSNPGDKGEFF. The CDR3 DNA follows: TGTGCCAGCAGCAACCCCGGGGACAAGGGCGAGTTCTTC.

V gene TRBV5-4 combines with J gene TRBJ2-2; 12 bases align to TRBD2. There are 16 residues in the CDR3. Germline V CDR1 and CDR2: SGHNT, YYREEE (reference sequence). Unmatched junction bases numbered 9, after V lost 5 bases and J lost 7 bases. The CDR3: CASREGLAGIGGELFF. DNA of the CDR3: TGTGCCAGCAGAGAAGGACTAGCGGGGATAGGCGGGGAGCTGTTTTTT.

The chain couples TRBV11-2 to TRBJ2-7; 10 nucleotides line up with TRBD1. CDR1 is SGHAT, CDR2 FQNNGV, per germline. There are 16 residues in the CDR3. V lost 1 base and J lost 1; bases outside the gene matches: 4. The CDR3 DNA reads as TGTGCCAGCAGCTTAGGGACAGGGGGGCGATCCTACGAGCAGTACTTC. Translated: CASSLGTGGRSYEQYF.

This clone was observed once. The chain carries TRBV19 and TRBJ1-1; the D gene is possibly TRBD1 (6 bases). This CDR3 comprises 15 residues. Germline-derived CDR1 and CDR2 are LNHDA and SQIVND (reference sequence). Trimming left V 6 bases short and J 2 bases short, with 16 bases between. CDR3 protein: CASRKGEVRNTEAFF. DNA of the CDR3: TGTGCCAGTAGAAAGGGGGAAGTCAGAAACACTGAAGCTTTCTTT.

J is TRBJ2-1 and V is TRBV7-9, with 10 bases lining up with TRBD2. Losses at the gene ends were 6 bases for V and 3 bases for J; bases not matched to a gene: 5. Germline CDR1 is SEHNR and CDR2 is FQNEAQ (reference sequence). The CDR3 extends over 15 amino acids. The CDR3 region is CASRSSGGVYNEQFF. The CDR3 DNA follows: TGTGCCAGCAGATCGAGCGGGGGGGTCTACAATGAGCAGTTCTTC.

The rearrangement links TRBV5-6 to TRBJ2-7, with 7 bases identical to TRBD1. CDR1 and CDR2 from the germline V gene are SGHDT and YYEEEE. The CDR3 extends over 14 amino acids. The ends lost 0 bases at V and 3 bases at J; junction bases unmatched: 3. The CDR3 DNA is TGTGCCAGCAGCTTGGGGGGACAGTACTACGAGCAGTACTTC. This codes for CASSLGGQYYEQYF.

This clone is a singleton in its sample. The chain carries TRBV5-6 and TRBJ2-3, with TRBD2 matching 9 bases. The CDR3 totals 16 residues. Germline V CDR1 and CDR2: SGHDT, YYEEEE. J lost 0 bases, V lost 0 bases, and 2 bases had no gene match. The CDR3 nucleotides read TGTGCCAGCAGCTTGGTGCTAGCGGGAAGCACAGATACGCAGTATTTT. It translates to CASSLVLAGSTDTQYF.

The table lists this clone with a count of one. This chain links TRBV27 with TRBJ1-3; 8 bases line up with TRBD1. CDR1 and CDR2 from the germline V gene are MNHEY and SMNVEV (reference sequence). With 6 bases clipped from V and 0 bases from J, the junction kept 4 bases outside the gene matches. The CDR3 spans 15 residues. CDR3 DNA: TGTGCCAGCAGGGACAGGGCCCTCTCTGGAAACACCATATATTTT. Translating gives CASRDRALSGNTIYF.

In its sample, this clone was seen once. The chain carries TRBV19 and TRBJ1-1; TRBD1 aligns across 7 bases. This CDR3 region has 15 residues. Germline V CDR1 and CDR2: LNHDA, SQIVND (reference sequence). The ends lost 3 bases at V and 1 base at J; junction bases unmatched: 5. In nucleotides, the CDR3 is TGTGCCAGTAGTATCCCAGGGGGACCGAACACTGAAGCTTTCTTT. Amino acid sequence: CASSIPGGPNTEAFF. Variable domain in full (rest from reference TRBV19 and TRBJ1-1): DGGITQSPKYLFRKEGQNVTLSCEQNLNHDAMYWYRQDPGQGLRLIYYSQIVNDFQKGDIAEGYSVSREKKESFPLTVTSAQKNPTAFYLCASSIPGGPNTEAFFGQGTRLTVV.

The chain links TRBV19 to TRBJ2-1; 8 positions agree with TRBD1. This CDR3 comprises 15 residues. J gave up 7 bases and V 2 bases, and 7 bases lay outside the gene matches. Germline V gives CDR1 LNHDA, CDR2 SQIVND (reference sequence). DNA for the CDR3: TGTGCCAGTAGTATAACCAGGGGGCTGGGGAATGAGCAGTTCTTC. Its protein is CASSITRGLGNEQFF.

Here the CDR3 reads CASSYGTASSGNTIYF. The CDR3 DNA follows: TGTGCCAGCAGCTACGGGACAGCCAGCTCTGGAAACACCATATATTTT. The genes are TRBV7-8 and TRBJ1-3; 7 bases align to TRBD1. The junction had 6 bases not matched to a gene; V was cut back by 4 bases and J by 0 bases. The CDR3 runs to 16 residues. Germline lookup yields CDR1 SGHVS and CDR2 FQNEAQ.

V and J are TRBV19 and TRBJ1-1; TRBD1 matches 8 bases. Germline V CDR1 and CDR2: LNHDA, SQIVND (reference sequence). The V segment lost 9 bases and the J segment 4 bases; nucleotides outside the gene matches: 4. The CDR3 spans 12 residues. CDR3 loop: CASLDRGTEAFF. The CDR3 DNA follows: TGTGCCAGCCTTGACAGGGGCACTGAAGCTTTCTTT.

The rearrangement joins TRBV18 to TRBJ1-1; unclear D gene. V lost 3 bases to trimming and J lost 1 base, with 12 bases between them. Germline lookup yields CDR1 KGHSH and CDR2 LQKENI. The CDR3 has 15 amino acids. The CDR3 reads CASSPDLTGNTEAFF. CDR3 sequence (DNA): TGTGCCAGCTCACCGGATTTGACGGGGAACACTGAAGCTTTCTTT.

The chain recombines TRBV4-3 with TRBJ1-3, with a tentative D call TRBD1 (6 bases). The germline CDR1 and CDR2 sequences are LGHNA and YSLEER. V was trimmed by 0 bases and J by 3 bases, leaving 24 bases between them. This CDR3 is 20 amino acids long. CDR3 sequence reads: CASSQEPIISQGQGGNTIYF. In DNA, the CDR3 is TGCGCCAGCAGCCAAGAACCGATTATATCTCAGGGACAAGGTGGAAACACCATATATTTT.

The CDR3 region is CASTTGWDQPQHF. CDR3 bases: TGTGCCAGCACGACAGGGTGGGATCAGCCCCAGCATTTT. J is TRBJ1-5 and V is TRBV2, with 7 bases aligning to TRBD1. The CDR3 extends over 13 amino acids. Germline V gene data show CDR1 as SNHLY and CDR2 as FYNNEI. Losses at the gene ends were 7 bases for V and 5 bases for J; bases not matched to a gene: 5.

The chain carries TRBV11-3 and TRBJ1-3, with 8 bases fitting TRBD1. Trimming at V came to 5 bases and at J to 7 bases, leaving 4 bases not matched to a gene. This CDR3 comprises 13 residues. Per germline, CDR1 SGHNT and CDR2 YENEEA. The CDR3 protein is CASSEGTGNTIYF. As DNA, the CDR3 is TGTGCCAGCAGCGAAGGGACAGGCAACACCATATATTTT. Using reference TRBV11-3 and TRBJ1-3 for the parts outside the CDR3, the full variable domain is EAGVVQSPRYKIIEKKQPVAFWCNPISGHNTLYWYLQNLGQGPELLIRYENEEAVDDSQLPKDRFSAERLKGVDSTLKIQPAELGDSAVYLCASSEGTGNTIYFGEGSWLTVV.

The J gene is TRBJ2-7, the V gene TRBV14, with 14 bases aligning to TRBD2. Germline trimming cut 4 bases from V and 6 bases from J; bases unmatched to any gene: 8. From germline, CDR1 is SGHDN and CDR2 FVKESK. The CDR3 covers 16 residues. The CDR3 DNA sequence: TGTGCCAGCAGCCCGTTAGGGACTAGCGGGAGTCGCGAGCAGTACTTC. This codes for CASSPLGTSGSREQYF.

The CDR3 sequence is CASSLGSDRRGLTYGYTF. The CDR3 coding sequence is TGTGCCAGCAGCTTGGGCTCGGACCGAAGGGGGCTAACTTATGGCTACACCTTC. The rearrangement links TRBV5-4 to TRBJ1-2; TRBD1 matches at 7 bases. Germline CDR1 and CDR2: SGHNT and YYREEE (reference sequence). The CDR3 runs 18 residues. The junction had 16 bases not matched to a gene; V was cut back by 0 bases and J by 5 bases.

The chain carries TRBV19 and TRBJ1-6; D possibly corresponds to TRBD1 (5 bases). Germline lookup yields CDR1 LNHDA and CDR2 SQIVND (reference sequence). V was trimmed by 7 bases and J by 5 bases, leaving 18 bases between them. The CDR3 totals 16 residues. In DNA, the CDR3 is TGTGCCAGTACCCCCCAGGGTCGGGGGAATAATTCACCCCTCCACTTT. This gives the protein CASTPQGRGNNSPLHF. Supplemented by reference TRBV19 and TRBJ1-6, the full variable domain reads DGGITQSPKYLFRKEGQNVTLSCEQNLNHDAMYWYRQDPGQGLRLIYYSQIVNDFQKGDIAEGYSVSREKKESFPLTVTSAQKNPTAFYLCASTPQGRGNNSPLHFGNGTRLTVT.

This rearrangement joins TRBV6-5 to TRBJ1-1; D might be TRBD1 (6 bases). Trimming shortened V by 6 bases and J by 1 base, and 12 bases separated the two germline ends. The CDR3 is 14 amino acids. Germline V gene data show CDR1 as MNHEY and CDR2 as SVGAGI. This CDR3 is CASRTMTGNTEAFF. The CDR3 DNA reads TGTGCCAGCAGGACGATGACAGGGAACACTGAAGCTTTCTTT.